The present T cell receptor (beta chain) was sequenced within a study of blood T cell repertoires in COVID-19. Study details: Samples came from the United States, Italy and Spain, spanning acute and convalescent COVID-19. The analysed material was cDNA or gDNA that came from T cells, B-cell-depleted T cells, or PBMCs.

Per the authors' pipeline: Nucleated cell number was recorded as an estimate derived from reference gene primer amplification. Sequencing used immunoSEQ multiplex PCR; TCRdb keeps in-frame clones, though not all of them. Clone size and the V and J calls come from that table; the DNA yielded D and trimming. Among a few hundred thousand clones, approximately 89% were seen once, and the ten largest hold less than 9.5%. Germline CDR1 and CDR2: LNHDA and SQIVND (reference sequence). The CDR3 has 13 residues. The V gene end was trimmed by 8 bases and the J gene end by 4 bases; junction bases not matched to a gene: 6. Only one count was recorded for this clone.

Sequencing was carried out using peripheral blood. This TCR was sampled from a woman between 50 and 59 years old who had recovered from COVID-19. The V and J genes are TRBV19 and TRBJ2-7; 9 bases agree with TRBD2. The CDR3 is CASATSGKYEQYF. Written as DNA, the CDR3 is TGTGCCAGTGCGACTAGCGGTAAATACGAGCAGTACTTC.